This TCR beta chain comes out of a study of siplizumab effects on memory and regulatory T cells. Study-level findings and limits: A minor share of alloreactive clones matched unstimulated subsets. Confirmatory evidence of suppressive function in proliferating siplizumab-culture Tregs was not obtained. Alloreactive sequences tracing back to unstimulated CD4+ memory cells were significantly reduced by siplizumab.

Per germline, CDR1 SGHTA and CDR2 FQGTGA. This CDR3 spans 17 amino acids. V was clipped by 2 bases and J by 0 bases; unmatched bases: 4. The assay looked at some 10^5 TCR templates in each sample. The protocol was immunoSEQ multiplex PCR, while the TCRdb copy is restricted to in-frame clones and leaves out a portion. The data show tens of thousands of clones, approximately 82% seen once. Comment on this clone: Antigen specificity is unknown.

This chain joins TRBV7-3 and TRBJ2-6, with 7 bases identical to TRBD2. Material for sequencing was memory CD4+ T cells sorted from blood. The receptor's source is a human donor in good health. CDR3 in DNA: TGTGCCAGCAGCTTAGCATCGGGAGGCTCTGGGGCCAACGTCCTGACTTTC. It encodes CASSLASGGSGANVLTF.